These 8 T cell receptor beta chains were all obtained from the same sample, sequenced in a study of OX40 agonist ivuxolimab in advanced cancers. This table comes from immunoSEQ multiplex PCR, and its TCRdb copy is limited to in-frame clones, with some not included. The table shows 70,000 to 95,000 clones, with approximately 90% occurring only once. Sequences were derived from CD4+ or CD8+ T cells sorted from blood, sampled in a trial of the OX40 agonist ivuxolimab. The receptors derive from an adult with an advanced solid tumor such as melanoma, head and neck, liver or kidney cancer.

This chain uses TRBV6-5 with TRBJ1-1; D gene unclear. Trimming took 2 bases from V and 0 from J, leaving 13 bases between them. CDR3 size: 16 residues. CDR1 is MNHEY and CDR2 is SVGAGI in the germline V gene. The CDR3 is CASSYGPTLLNTEAFF. CDR3 nucleotide sequence: TGTGCCAGCAGTTACGGGCCCACGCTATTGAACACTGAAGCTTTCTTT.

J is TRBJ1-1 and V is TRBV11-2; TRBD1 is a possible D gene (5 bases). Germline CDR1 is SGHAT and CDR2 is FQNNGV. The CDR3 covers 14 residues. V was pared by 3 bases and J by 3 bases, with 11 bases between. The CDR3 DNA is TGTGCCAGCAGCTTCCAGGGAATTTACACTGAAGCTTTCTTT. Translating it yields CASSFQGIYTEAFF.

The chain combines TRBV7-2 with TRBJ1-1, with 9 bases matching TRBD1. In germline, CDR1 is SGHTA, CDR2 FQGNSA. This CDR3 has 17 residues. The trim removed 3 bases at V and 1 base at J, leaving 9 bases unmatched. CDR3 bases: TGTGCCAGCAGCTTTGGTGTCGGACAGGGGTCGAACACTGAAGCTTTCTTT. This codes for CASSFGVGQGSNTEAFF.

V is TRBV11-2 and J is TRBJ1-5; a weak D match, TRBD1 (5 bases). The CDR3 contains 14 residues. Between the trimmed V and J ends, which lost 5 bases and 1 base, there was a span of 9 bases. Germline V gives CDR1 SGHAT, CDR2 FQNNGV. The CDR3 DNA reads TGTGCCAGCAGCCCAGGGTTGAGCAATCAGCCCCAGCATTTT. It specifies CASSPGLSNQPQHF.

This chain links TRBV16 with TRBJ1-1; D is uncertain. The CDR3 is 13 residues long. The V and J ends lost 4 bases and 0 bases respectively, with 6 bases between them. Germline values: CDR1 KGHSY, CDR2 FQNENV. In DNA form, the CDR3 reads TGTGCCAGCAGCCTCCCCCTGAACACTGAAGCTTTCTTT. Translating it yields CASSLPLNTEAFF. The entire variable domain, with the rest obtained from reference TRBV16 and TRBJ1-1, is as follows: GEEVAQTPKHLVRGEGQKAKLYCAPIKGHSYVFWYQQVLKNEFKFLISFQNENVFDETGMPKERFSAKCLPNSPCSLEIQATKLEDSAVYFCASSLPLNTEAFFGQGTRLTVV.

The chain joins TRBV11-2 to TRBJ2-1; 8 nucleotides agree with TRBD2. Per the germline V gene, CDR1 is SGHAT and CDR2 is FQNNGV. The V segment lost 5 bases and the J segment 8 bases; nucleotides outside the gene matches: 8. The CDR3 has 14 residues. For the CDR3, the DNA is TGTGCCAGCAGCCCGCGGGGGGCCGGGGATGAGCAGTTCTTC. Residues: CASSPRGAGDEQFF.

The rearrangement joins TRBV11-1 to TRBJ2-3; the match to TRBD2 covers 7 bases. The CDR3 has 16 amino acids. Germline V gives CDR1 SGHAT, CDR2 FQDESV (reference sequence). Trimming took 2 bases from V and 1 from J; bases not matched to a gene: 6. In DNA, the CDR3 is TGTGCCAGCAGCTTAATAGCGGGCGGCGGCACAGATACGCAGTATTTT. Translated: CASSLIAGGGTDTQYF.

This chain links TRBV14 with TRBJ2-1; 11 nucleotides agree with TRBD2. Trimming took 2 bases from V and 5 from J; bases not matched to a gene: 8. From germline, CDR1 is SGHDN and CDR2 FVKESK. The CDR3 length is 17 residues. The CDR3 DNA reads TGTGCCAGCAGCCAACCACTAGCGGGAGTAGGCCACAATGAGCAGTTCTTC. It yields the protein CASSQPLAGVGHNEQFF.